Presented here are 32 T cell receptor beta chains from one specimen sequenced in a study of blood T cell repertoires in COVID-19. Assay: immunoSEQ multiplex PCR; the TCRdb copy retains only in-frame clones and omits some. The top ten hold 2% to 3% of the sample, which has 180,000 or so clones, around 87% seen once. The sample was peripheral blood. The receptors were gathered from a man aged 35-49 years with active or convalescent COVID-19.

V and J are TRBV11-3 and TRBJ2-7; 8 nucleotides align to TRBD1. This CDR3 has 13 amino acids. From germline, CDR1 is SGHNT and CDR2 YENEEA. The J segment lost 6 bases and the V segment lost 5 bases, leaving 6 bases of the junction unmatched. CDR3 nucleotides: TGTGCCAGCAGCCCTGGGACAGGCGTCGAGCAGTACTTC. Its translation is CASSPGTGVEQYF.

The chain is built from TRBV4-2 and TRBJ1-5; the D gene is possibly TRBD1 (6 bases). Germline-derived CDR1 and CDR2 are LGHNA and YNFKEQ. The length of the CDR3 is 15 residues. V lost 3 bases to trimming and J lost 7 bases, with 16 bases between them. CDR3 sequence (DNA): TGTGCCAGCAGCCAGGACTCAGGGGCAGCCCAGCCCCAGCATTTT. This encodes CASSQDSGAAQPQHF.

This clone was detected once. This chain connects TRBV4-1 to TRBJ1-5, with a weak D call TRBD1 (5 bases). The V gene lost 2 bases and the J gene lost 9 bases, with 14 bases spanning the gap. The CDR3 sequence is 14 residues long. Germline CDR1 is MGHRA and CDR2 is YSYEKL. In DNA form, the CDR3 reads TGCGCCAGCAGCCAACAGGGAGGATGGCGGCCCCAGCATTTT. It encodes CASSQQGGWRPQHF.

This chain connects TRBV5-4 to TRBJ2-7; TRBD2 matches 13 bases. The V gene's germline CDR1 is SGHNT and CDR2 YYREEE (reference sequence). The CDR3 has 15 amino acids. The V gene end was trimmed by 4 bases and the J gene end by 4 bases; junction bases not matched to a gene: 5. CDR3 amino acids: CASSPTSGGAYEQYF. The CDR3 DNA is TGTGCCAGCAGCCCAACTAGCGGGGGGGCTTACGAGCAGTACTTC. Full variable domain (remainder filled in from reference TRBV5-4 and TRBJ2-7): ETGVTQSPTHLIKTRGQQVTLRCSSQSGHNTVSWYQQALGQGPQFIFQYYREEENGRGNFPPRFSGLQFPNYSSELNVNALELDDSALYLCASSPTSGGAYEQYFGPGTRLTVT.

The table lists this clone with a count of one. The chain uses TRBV5-6 and TRBJ1-5, with D perhaps TRBD1 (5 bases). V shed 0 bases and J shed 9 bases, with 7 bases lying between them. This CDR3 has 12 amino acids. Germline CDR1 is SGHDT and CDR2 is YYEEEE. Here the CDR3 reads CASSLGRAPQHF. CDR3 DNA: TGTGCCAGCAGCTTGGGCAGGGCGCCCCAGCATTTT.

The chain carries TRBV18 and TRBJ1-1; maybe TRBD1 (6 bases). V was clipped by 5 bases and J by 0 bases, with 16 bases between them. Germline V lookup: CDR1 KGHSH, CDR2 LQKENI. This CDR3 contains 16 residues. CDR3 coding DNA: TGTGCCAGCTCAGCCGGACAGCCGAGTATGAACACTGAAGCTTTCTTT. Protein sequence: CASSAGQPSMNTEAFF. Looking up the rest from reference TRBV18 and TRBJ1-1 gives the full variable domain: NAGVMQNPRHLVRRRGQEARLRCSPMKGHSHVYWYRQLPEEGLKFMVYLQKENIIDESGMPKERFSAEFPKEGPSILRIQQVVRGDSAAYFCASSAGQPSMNTEAFFGQGTRLTVV.

The chain carries TRBV11-2 and TRBJ2-1, with 9 nucleotides matching TRBD2. The CDR3 has 16 amino acids. V lost 1 base, J lost 6 bases, and 7 bases stayed unmatched. Germline V CDR1 and CDR2: SGHAT, FQNNGV. CDR3 protein: CASSLGPASGANEQFF. CDR3 in DNA: TGTGCCAGCAGCTTAGGGCCGGCTAGCGGGGCCAATGAGCAGTTCTTC.

The rearrangement uses TRBV11-2 and TRBJ1-6; D gene ambiguous. Trimming took 1 base from V and 8 from J, leaving 9 bases between them. The CDR3 runs 14 residues. The germline CDR1 and CDR2 sequences are SGHAT and FQNNGV. The CDR3 DNA is TGTGCCAGCAGCTTAGTTTTGGGCGATTCACCCCTCCACTTT. Translation: CASSLVLGDSPLHF.

The chain is built from TRBV11-1 and TRBJ2-2; TRBD2 matches 7 bases. Unmatched junction bases numbered 4, after V lost 5 bases and J lost 7 bases. Germline loops: CDR1 SGHAT, CDR2 FQDESV (reference sequence). The CDR3 loop spans 13 amino acids. The CDR3 coding sequence is TGTGCCAGCAGCCTTCGGGGGGTCGGGGAGCTGTTTTTT. Residues: CASSLRGVGELFF.

The CDR3: CASSSTGGGNTIYF. For the CDR3, the DNA is TGCGCCAGCAGCTCAACGGGCGGGGGAAACACCATATATTTT. V usage is TRBV5-1 and J usage is TRBJ1-3; D ambiguous. CDR3 length equals 14 residues. CDR1 is SGHRS, CDR2 YFSETQ, per germline. The germline V and J ends were trimmed by 3 bases and 4 bases, with 11 bases remaining between them. Drawing the rest from reference TRBV5-1 and TRBJ1-3, the complete variable domain is KAGVTQTPRYLIKTRGQQVTLSCSPISGHRSVSWYQQTPGQGLQFLFEYFSETQRNKGNFPGRFSGRQFSNSRSEMNVSTLELGDSALYLCASSSTGGGNTIYFGEGSWLTVV.

The chain has TRBV6-5 and TRBJ2-1, with a weak D call TRBD1 (6 bases). Germline V CDR1 and CDR2: MNHEY, SVGAGI. V lost 2 bases and J lost 3, with 11 bases in between. The CDR3 sequence is 15 residues long. The CDR3 loop is CASSYGQGIYNEQFF. For the CDR3, the DNA is TGTGCCAGCAGTTACGGGCAGGGGATCTACAATGAGCAGTTCTTC.

The chain couples TRBV11-2 to TRBJ1-1; D call uncertain. This CDR3 has 17 residues. Trimming pared 4 bases from V and 1 base from J, leaving 19 bases between. The germline V gene has CDR1 SGHAT and CDR2 FQNNGV. The CDR3 loop is CASSSPRYRGGNTEAFF. CDR3 DNA: TGTGCCAGCAGCTCCCCCCGTTATCGCGGCGGGAACACTGAAGCTTTCTTT.

The chain joins TRBV24-1 to TRBJ2-1; 8 bases are a match to TRBD2. Germline V lookup: CDR1 KGHDR, CDR2 SFDVKD. The CDR3 loop spans 14 amino acids. The V and J ends lost 6 bases and 4 bases, in that order; junction bases with no gene match: 4. CDR3 amino acids: CATSSGGEYNEQFF. The CDR3 bases are TGTGCCACCAGTTCGGGGGGGGAATACAATGAGCAGTTCTTC.

CDR3 nucleotides: TGTGCCAGCAGTGAAATCGGGACTAGCGCTTACAATGAGCAGTTCTTC. This codes for CASSEIGTSAYNEQFF. The rearrangement joins TRBV6-1 to TRBJ2-1; the match to TRBD2 covers 10 bases. The CDR3 sequence is 16 residues long. Per the germline V gene, CDR1 is MNHNS and CDR2 is SASEGT. V gave up 2 bases and J gave up 4 bases; unmatched junction bases: 5.

The chain couples TRBV7-6 to TRBJ2-7; 11 nucleotides line up with TRBD1. Trimming cost V 5 bases and J 1 base; bases outside gene matches: 4. CDR3 size: 15 residues. The germline V gene encodes CDR1 SGHVS and CDR2 FNYEAQ. Here the CDR3 DNA reads TGTGCCAGCAGCGCCCGGGACAGGGGGTCCTACGAGCAGTACTTC. It specifies CASSARDRGSYEQYF.

This clone was counted only a few times. The chain uses TRBV3-1 (or the pseudogene TRBV3-2) and TRBJ1-1; TRBD1 might be the D (5 bases). V lost 0 bases and J 11 bases, leaving 19 bases between the germline ends. The CDR3 sequence is 15 residues long. Germline loops: CDR1 LGHDT, CDR2 YNNKEL (reference sequence). The DNA of the CDR3 is TGTGCCAGCAGCCAAGAGGGGTTAACCGGAAGGGGTGCTTTCTTT. Translated: CASSQEGLTGRGAFF.

The gene calls are TRBV10-3 and TRBJ2-5; 13 nucleotides agree with TRBD2. The V gene's germline CDR1 is ENHRY and CDR2 SYGVKD. The V and J ends lost 4 bases and 4 bases, in that order; junction bases with no gene match: 9. The CDR3 spans 17 residues. The CDR3 spells CAISATGTSGAPETQYF. CDR3 DNA: TGTGCCATCAGTGCGACCGGGACTAGCGGGGCCCCAGAGACCCAGTACTTC.

The chain employs TRBV6-2 or TRBV6-3 and TRBJ1-1, with D perhaps TRBD1 (6 bases). From germline, CDR1 is MNHEY and CDR2 SVGEGT. The CDR3 is 15 residues long. Trimming took off 6 bases at V and 0 bases at J, with 14 bases between the two ends. The CDR3 protein is CASRPAQGLNTEAFF. The CDR3 nucleotides are TGTGCCAGCAGACCTGCCCAGGGGTTGAACACTGAAGCTTTCTTT.

The gene calls are TRBV6-5 and TRBJ1-2, with D uncertain. V was shortened by 4 bases and J by 4 bases, with 13 bases between the two germline ends. CDR1 MNHEY and CDR2 SVGAGI come from the germline V gene. The CDR3 is 14 residues long. CDR3 nucleotides: TGTGCCAGCAGTTTGAGGGAGTTGGGCTATGGCTACACCTTC. Translation gives CASSLRELGYGYTF.

This sequence joins TRBV9 and TRBJ1-2; no reliable D call. With 2 bases removed from V and 6 bases from J, the gap between germline ends came to 11 bases. The length of the CDR3 is 13 residues. Per germline, CDR1 SGDLS and CDR2 YYNGEE. CDR3 nucleotide sequence: TGTGCCAGCAGCGTGGCCAGCGGAGATGGCTACACCTTC. Its translation is CASSVASGDGYTF.

The chain couples TRBV11-3 to TRBJ1-3, with D unclear. Trimming cost V 6 bases and J 4 bases, with 13 bases left between them. CDR3 length: 14 amino acids. Germline V lookup: CDR1 SGHNT, CDR2 YENEEA. The CDR3 is CASSPPGLGNTIYF. The CDR3 region has the DNA TGTGCCAGCAGTCCCCCGGGTCTCGGAAACACCATATATTTT.

The chain employs TRBV28 and TRBJ1-2, with D perhaps TRBD1 (5 bases). V was pared by 5 bases and J by 8 bases, with 21 bases between. Germline assignment: CDR1 MDHEN and CDR2 SYDVKM. The CDR3 is 15 amino acids. CDR3 DNA sequence: TGTGCCAGCAGTACCCCGACAATCGGTTCAGGGGGCTACACCTTC. Translating it yields CASSTPTIGSGGYTF.

The chain uses TRBV19 and TRBJ1-5; D not resolved. This CDR3 has 14 amino acids. CDR1 and CDR2 (germline): LNHDA, SQIVND (reference sequence). V lost 6 bases and J lost 6, with 15 bases in between. CDR3 sequence (DNA): TGTGCCAGTAGCCCCCCACAGTTCCCTCAGCCCCAGCATTTT. This encodes CASSPPQFPQPQHF. Full variable domain (rest looked up from reference TRBV19 and TRBJ1-5): DGGITQSPKYLFRKEGQNVTLSCEQNLNHDAMYWYRQDPGQGLRLIYYSQIVNDFQKGDIAEGYSVSREKKESFPLTVTSAQKNPTAFYLCASSPPQFPQPQHFGDGTRLSIL.

V gene TRBV29-1 combines with J gene TRBJ1-4, with D unresolved. CDR1 SQVTM and CDR2 ANQGSEA come from the germline V gene. The CDR3 totals 12 residues. V was clipped by 7 bases and J by 9 bases, with 15 bases between them. The CDR3 sequence is CSGRTDQKKLFF. CDR3 sequence (DNA): TGCAGCGGGAGGACGGACCAGAAAAAACTGTTTTTT.

The chain employs TRBV5-6 and TRBJ2-7; 8 nucleotides line up with TRBD2. Germline V gene sequence: CDR1 SGHDT, CDR2 YYEEEE. The CDR3 extends over 13 amino acids. V trimming: 2 bases; J trimming: 6 bases; junction bases outside the gene matches: 4. The CDR3 bases are TGTGCCAGCAGCTTCCGGGAGGGGTTCGAGCAGTACTTC. The encoded protein is CASSFREGFEQYF.

This clone was detected only once. The V and J genes are TRBV6-5 and TRBJ1-1; 7 nucleotides agree with TRBD1. The length of the CDR3 is 14 residues. Germline V gives CDR1 MNHEY, CDR2 SVGAGI. Unmatched junction bases numbered 7, after V lost 5 bases and J lost 4 bases. CDR3 nucleotides: TGTGCCAGCAGTAGCCACCAGGGGGGCACTGAAGCTTTCTTT. It specifies CASSSHQGGTEAFF.

The chain uses TRBV6-2 or TRBV6-3 and TRBJ1-1; the D gene is possibly TRBD1 (5 bases). With 2 bases removed from V and 3 bases from J, the gap between germline ends came to 13 bases. The CDR3 length is 15 residues. Germline CDR1 MNHEY, CDR2 SVGEGT. CDR3 nucleotides: TGTGCCAGCAGTTACAGGCAGGGAATATACACTGAAGCTTTCTTT. Its translation: CASSYRQGIYTEAFF.

This clone was seen only once. The V and J genes are TRBV3-1 (or the pseudogene TRBV3-2) and TRBJ2-1, with D perhaps TRBD2 (5 bases). Germline V gene lookup returns CDR1 LGHDT and CDR2 YNNKEL (reference sequence). Trimming removed 4 bases from V and 0 bases from J, with 22 bases in between. The CDR3 contains 19 residues. CDR3 sequence: CASSPQRTAERISYNEQFF. As DNA, the CDR3 is TGTGCCAGCAGCCCACAGCGGACCGCGGAACGAATCTCCTACAATGAGCAGTTCTTC.

The V gene is TRBV6-5, the J gene TRBJ2-1; D uncertain. V was cut by 7 bases and J by 8 bases, with 12 bases left in between. Germline CDR1 is MNHEY and CDR2 is SVGAGI. The CDR3 is made up of 12 amino acids. This chain's CDR3 is CASTPPRDEQFF. The CDR3 DNA follows: TGTGCCAGCACCCCTCCACGGGATGAGCAGTTCTTC.

This clone has just one count. The rearrangement links TRBV19 to TRBJ1-5; tentative D call: TRBD1 (5 bases). CDR1 is LNHDA and CDR2 is SQIVND in the germline V gene (reference sequence). The CDR3 runs 15 residues. V was cut by 6 bases and J by 3 bases, with 15 bases left in between. CDR3 loop: CASRSTGAFNQPQHF. DNA of the CDR3: TGTGCCAGTAGGTCAACAGGAGCCTTCAATCAGCCCCAGCATTTT.

The chain recombines TRBV30 with TRBJ1-1, with TRBD1 as a possible D gene (6 bases). The CDR3 length is 16 residues. V was shortened by 5 bases and J by 0 bases, with 19 bases between the two germline ends. Germline loops: CDR1 GTSNPN, CDR2 SVGIG (reference sequence). The CDR3 sequence is CAWALWNRALNTEAFF. The DNA of the CDR3 is TGTGCCTGGGCCCTTTGGAACAGGGCCCTGAACACTGAAGCTTTCTTT. The entire variable domain, with the rest obtained from reference TRBV30 and TRBJ1-1, is as follows: SQTIHQWPATLVQPVGSPLSLECTVEGTSNPNLYWYRQAAGRGLQLLFYSVGIGQISSEVPQNLSASRPQDRQFILSSKKLLLSDSGFYLCAWALWNRALNTEAFFGQGTRLTVV.

The chain is built from TRBV12-3 or TRBV12-4 and TRBJ2-2; a possible D gene is TRBD1 (6 bases). V lost 5 bases, J lost 4 bases, and 8 bases lay in between. The CDR3 is 13 residues long. CDR3 in amino acids: CASSTGSTGELFF. DNA for the CDR3: TGTGCCAGCAGTACAGGGAGCACCGGGGAGCTGTTTTTT.